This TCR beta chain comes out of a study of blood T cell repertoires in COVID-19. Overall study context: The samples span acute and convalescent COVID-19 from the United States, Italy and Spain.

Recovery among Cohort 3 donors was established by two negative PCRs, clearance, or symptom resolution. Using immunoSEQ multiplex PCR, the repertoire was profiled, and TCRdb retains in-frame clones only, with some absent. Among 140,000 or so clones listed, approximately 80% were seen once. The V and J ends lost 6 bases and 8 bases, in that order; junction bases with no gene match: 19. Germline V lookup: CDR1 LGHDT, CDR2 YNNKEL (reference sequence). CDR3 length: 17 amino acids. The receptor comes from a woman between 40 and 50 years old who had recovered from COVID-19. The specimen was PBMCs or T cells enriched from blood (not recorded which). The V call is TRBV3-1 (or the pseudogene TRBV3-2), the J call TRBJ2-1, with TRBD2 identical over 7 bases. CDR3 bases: TGTGCCAGCAGTCCCCTCACTAGCGCGCCCTTGGGGGATGAGCAGTTCTTC. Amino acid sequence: CASSPLTSAPLGDEQFF.